The next 28 T cell receptor beta chains were all read from a single sample in a study of T cell changes during pregnancy in multiple sclerosis. Profiled with immunoSEQ multiplex PCR; TCRdb holds only in-frame clones, not every one. The data contain about 73,000 clones, about nine tenths of them singletons. The specimen comprised peripheral blood, sampled after pregnancy. The receptors derive from a female donor in good health, enrolled as a control in a pregnancy study.

The chain carries TRBV25-1 and TRBJ2-6; possible D gene TRBD1, 5 bases. Germline CDR1 MGHDK, CDR2 SYGVNS. This CDR3 is 17 amino acids long. V lost 1 base and J 0 bases, leaving 10 bases between the germline ends. For the CDR3, the DNA is TGTGCCAGCAGTGAATTTGACAGTTTCTCTGGGGCCAACGTCCTGACTTTC. This codes for CASSEFDSFSGANVLTF.

The chain employs TRBV5-6 and TRBJ1-3; D gene uncertain. Between the trimmed V and J ends, which lost 3 bases and 3 bases, there was a span of 13 bases. Germline loops: CDR1 SGHDT, CDR2 YYEEEE. CDR3 length: 15 residues. CDR3 residues: CASSSPGRSGNTIYF. CDR3 bases: TGTGCCAGCAGCTCACCGGGTAGGAGTGGAAACACCATATATTTT.

V gene TRBV11-2 combines with J gene TRBJ2-7, with D hard to call. The germline V and J ends were trimmed by 0 bases and 6 bases, with 15 bases remaining between them. Per the germline V gene, CDR1 is SGHAT and CDR2 is FQNNGV. This CDR3 comprises 15 residues. CDR3 region: CASSLERSPAREQYF. In DNA, the CDR3 is TGTGCCAGCAGCTTAGAGAGGAGCCCTGCTCGCGAGCAGTACTTC.

This chain connects TRBV19 to TRBJ1-1; D is unresolved. Trimming left V 7 bases short and J 4 bases short, with 16 bases between. The CDR3 is 14 residues long. Per the germline V gene, CDR1 is LNHDA and CDR2 is SQIVND (reference sequence). The CDR3 here is CASTMGFSSTEAFF. CDR3 nucleotide sequence: TGTGCCAGTACCATGGGCTTTTCGAGCACTGAAGCTTTCTTT.

The CDR3 region is CAPPPGRHTDTQYF. CDR3 nucleotides: TGTGCCCCCCCGCCTGGCAGGCACACAGATACGCAGTATTTT. V is TRBV7-8 and J is TRBJ2-3; D gene uncertain. With 11 bases removed from V and 2 bases from J, the gap between germline ends came to 17 bases. This CDR3 is 14 amino acids long. CDR1 is SGHVS and CDR2 is FQNEAQ in the germline V gene.

The rearrangement uses TRBV6-5 and TRBJ2-2; tentatively, D is TRBD1 (5 bases). The ends were cut back, 0 bases at V and 1 base at J, with 9 bases in the middle. From germline, CDR1 is MNHEY and CDR2 SVGAGI. This CDR3 comprises 16 residues. CDR3: CASSYSIQGNTGELFF. CDR3 DNA sequence: TGTGCCAGCAGTTACTCAATTCAGGGGAACACCGGGGAGCTGTTTTTT.

This clone is a singleton in its sample. The chain uses TRBV19 and TRBJ1-2, with 10 bases fitting TRBD1. Unmatched junction bases numbered 5, after V lost 8 bases and J lost 5 bases. In germline, CDR1 is LNHDA, CDR2 SQIVND (reference sequence). This CDR3 contains 13 residues. The CDR3: CASCPDRGYGYTF. CDR3 nucleotide sequence: TGTGCCAGTTGCCCGGACAGGGGGTATGGCTACACCTTC.

The chain carries TRBV5-8 and TRBJ2-2; 9 bases are shared with TRBD2. The CDR3 has 15 residues. CDR1 and CDR2 (germline): SGHTS, YDEGEE. With V trimmed by 4 bases and J by 7 bases, 8 bases remained unmatched. CDR3 coding DNA: TGTGCCAGCAGCCTATTAGCGGGAGCGGTCGGGGAGCTGTTTTTT. Translated, it gives CASSLLAGAVGELFF. The full variable domain, with the rest looked up from reference TRBV5-8 and TRBJ2-2, is EAGVTQSPTHLIKTRGQQATLRCSPISGHTSVYWYQQALGLGLQFLLWYDEGEERNRGNFPPRFSGRQFPNYSSELNVNALELEDSALYLCASSLLAGAVGELFFGEGSRLTVL.

The rearrangement uses TRBV6-5 and TRBJ2-2, with TRBD1 matching over 7 bases. The CDR3 length is 16 residues. Trimming at V came to 2 bases and at J to 5 bases, leaving 8 bases not matched to a gene. Germline CDR1 and CDR2: MNHEY and SVGAGI. CDR3 sequence: CASSYDQGEGTGELFF. The CDR3 nucleotides are TGTGCCAGCAGTTACGACCAGGGGGAAGGGACCGGGGAGCTGTTTTTT.

CDR3 nucleotide sequence: TGTGCCAGCAGTCCTATGACAGGGGCCTCTGGAAACACCATATATTTT. Translated: CASSPMTGASGNTIYF. The gene calls are TRBV25-1 and TRBJ1-3; TRBD1 aligns across 8 bases. The CDR3 covers 16 residues. CDR1 is MGHDK and CDR2 is SYGVNS in the germline V gene. V lost 5 bases and J lost 0; bases outside the gene matches: 6.

This clone appeared a few times. The chain joins TRBV19 to TRBJ2-1; D perhaps matches TRBD2 (5 bases). Germline assignment: CDR1 LNHDA and CDR2 SQIVND (reference sequence). The CDR3 consists of 14 residues. The V end was cut by 9 bases, the J end by 5 bases, with 17 bases between. The CDR3 nucleotides read TGTGCCAGCCAGCAGGAACGACTACACAATGAGCAGTTCTTC. Its translation: CASQQERLHNEQFF.

The rearrangement joins TRBV6-1 to TRBJ2-5; TRBD2 agrees at 11 bases. The trim removed 10 bases at V and 1 base at J, leaving 5 bases unmatched. This CDR3 comprises 14 residues. The germline gives CDR1 MNHNS, CDR2 SASEGT. Written as DNA, the CDR3 is TGTGCCAACAGACTAGCGGGGACCCAAGAGACCCAGTACTTC. It translates to CANRLAGTQETQYF.

This clone has only one observation. V and J are TRBV9 and TRBJ1-2; TRBD1 agrees at 9 bases. Germline loops: CDR1 SGDLS, CDR2 YYNGEE. V trimming: 4 bases; J trimming: 3 bases; junction bases outside the gene matches: 7. This CDR3 spans 15 amino acids. The CDR3 spells CASSPGTGLDYGYTF. The CDR3 coding sequence is TGTGCCAGCAGCCCAGGGACAGGGTTGGACTATGGCTACACCTTC.

V and J are TRBV2 and TRBJ1-2; tentatively, D is TRBD1 (5 bases). This CDR3 has 18 amino acids. V shed 4 bases and J shed 0 bases, with 21 bases lying between them. Germline-derived CDR1 and CDR2 are SNHLY and FYNNEI. The CDR3 DNA sequence: TGTGCCAGCAGTGCAGGGAGGGCCACCCCAAGCTCTAACTATGGCTACACCTTC. Amino acid sequence: CASSAGRATPSSNYGYTF.

In this sample, this clone turned up a few times. The chain employs TRBV7-8 and TRBJ1-1; D unclear. The germline gives CDR1 SGHVS, CDR2 FQNEAQ. The V gene lost 1 base and the J gene lost 6 bases, with 12 bases spanning the gap. The CDR3 runs 14 residues. This CDR3 reads CASSLGPGGSEAFF. The CDR3 DNA reads as TGTGCCAGCAGCTTAGGCCCCGGCGGGTCTGAAGCTTTCTTT.

This sequence joins TRBV5-6 and TRBJ1-1, with 8 positions matching TRBD1. Germline V gene lookup returns CDR1 SGHDT and CDR2 YYEEEE. J gave up 5 bases and V 3 bases, and 6 bases lay outside the gene matches. The CDR3 loop spans 14 amino acids. CDR3 protein: CASSYDRGGTEAFF. In DNA, the CDR3 is TGTGCCAGCAGCTACGACAGGGGCGGGACTGAAGCTTTCTTT.

The rearrangement uses TRBV18 and TRBJ1-6, with 10 bases that match TRBD1. J was trimmed by 10 bases and V by 3 bases; bases with no gene match: 12. The length of the CDR3 is 17 residues. Germline assignment: CDR1 KGHSH and CDR2 LQKENI. This CDR3 is CASSPAGGQGGGSPLHF. CDR3 sequence (DNA): TGTGCCAGCTCACCGGCTGGCGGACAGGGGGGCGGATCACCCCTCCACTTT.

The J gene is TRBJ2-7, the V gene TRBV4-3; D ambiguous. Trimming took 7 bases from V and 3 from J, leaving 25 bases between them. Germline-derived CDR1 and CDR2 are LGHNA and YSLEER. The CDR3 consists of 17 residues. CDR3 nucleotides: TGCGCCAGCACCCTAGTACCCGAGGTTAAGTTGCGCTACGAGCAGTACTTC. Protein sequence: CASTLVPEVKLRYEQYF.

V and J are TRBV5-1 and TRBJ2-2; 11 nucleotides agree with TRBD2. The CDR3 runs to 15 residues. Germline-derived CDR1 and CDR2 are SGHRS and YFSETQ. Trimming at V came to 3 bases and at J to 5 bases, leaving 3 bases not matched to a gene. The CDR3 protein is CASSYWTSGTGELFF. The CDR3 DNA reads as TGCGCCAGCAGCTACTGGACTAGCGGGACCGGGGAGCTGTTTTTT.

The chain recombines TRBV19 with TRBJ1-2, with 8 bases aligning to TRBD1. Germline assignment: CDR1 LNHDA and CDR2 SQIVND (reference sequence). The CDR3 has 17 residues. Trimming removed 3 bases from V and 0 bases from J; junction bases left unmatched: 9. The CDR3 DNA reads TGTGCCAGTAGTATCCTGGCAGGGGGCGCAGCTAACTATGGCTACACCTTC. It is translated as CASSILAGGAANYGYTF.

J is TRBJ1-2 and V is TRBV11-3; D is possibly TRBD1 (6 bases). The V and J ends lost 5 bases and 10 bases respectively, with 20 bases between them. This CDR3 has 14 amino acids. CDR1 is SGHNT, CDR2 YENEEA, per germline. The CDR3 DNA reads as TGTGCCAGCAGCCCGGACAGTTCCACTTCCGACTACACCTTC. Translation gives CASSPDSSTSDYTF.

CDR3 residues: CASSLGTGGRETQYF. In DNA form, the CDR3 reads TGTGCCAGCAGCTTAGGGACAGGGGGACGGGAGACCCAGTACTTC. The chain recombines TRBV7-6 with TRBJ2-5; 10 positions match TRBD1. After removal of 1 base from V and 5 bases from J, the junction contained 4 bases not matched to a gene. CDR3 length: 15 amino acids. Germline V gene lookup returns CDR1 SGHVS and CDR2 FNYEAQ.

This chain connects TRBV5-1 to TRBJ2-5; 8 bases are a match to TRBD2. The CDR3 covers 14 residues. The V segment lost 2 bases and the J segment 3 bases; nucleotides outside the gene matches: 3. In germline, CDR1 is SGHRS, CDR2 YFSETQ. This CDR3 is CASSFERGKETQYF. In DNA form, the CDR3 reads TGCGCCAGCAGCTTCGAGCGGGGGAAAGAGACCCAGTACTTC. The full variable domain, completed using reference TRBV5-1 and TRBJ2-5, is KAGVTQTPRYLIKTRGQQVTLSCSPISGHRSVSWYQQTPGQGLQFLFEYFSETQRNKGNFPGRFSGRQFSNSRSEMNVSTLELGDSALYLCASSFERGKETQYFGPGTRLLVL.

The chain carries TRBV19 and TRBJ1-2; no firm D call. Germline V CDR1 and CDR2: LNHDA, SQIVND (reference sequence). The ends were cut back, 7 bases at V and 0 bases at J, with 12 bases in the middle. The CDR3 extends over 14 amino acids. The CDR3 reads CASKEAPANYGYTF. The CDR3 DNA sequence: TGTGCCAGTAAGGAGGCCCCTGCTAACTATGGCTACACCTTC.

Only a few counts were recorded for this clone. The rearrangement joins TRBV27 to TRBJ1-1, with D perhaps TRBD1 (5 bases). CDR1 and CDR2 from the germline V gene are MNHEY and SMNVEV (reference sequence). There are 15 residues in the CDR3. V lost 4 bases, J lost 3 bases, and 15 bases lay in between. CDR3 in DNA: TGTGCCAGCAGTTCAAACCTCAGGGTTGACACTGAAGCTTTCTTT. Its translation is CASSSNLRVDTEAFF.

This clone was seen a single time. The rearrangement joins TRBV25-1 to TRBJ2-1, with TRBD2 matching over 7 bases. Germline trimming cut 0 bases from V and 0 bases from J; bases unmatched to any gene: 2. The length of the CDR3 is 16 residues. Germline V lookup: CDR1 MGHDK, CDR2 SYGVNS. In DNA, the CDR3 is TGTGCCAGCAGTGAATATGGCGGGAGCTCCTACAATGAGCAGTTCTTC. This sequence encodes CASSEYGGSSYNEQFF.

The V call is TRBV5-1, the J call TRBJ2-7, with 7 positions matching TRBD1. The CDR3 length is 14 residues. CDR1 is SGHRS, CDR2 YFSETQ, per germline. The V segment lost 1 base and the J segment 3 bases; nucleotides outside the gene matches: 4. The CDR3 DNA sequence: TGCGCCAGCAGCTTGACAGGGGAAGGCTACGAGCAGTACTTC. Translation: CASSLTGEGYEQYF.

The V and J genes are TRBV5-6 and TRBJ1-1; no reliable D call. Trimming removed 1 base at V and 6 bases at J, with 7 bases between. Germline CDR1 and CDR2: SGHDT and YYEEEE. There are 12 residues in the CDR3. The CDR3 region has the DNA TGTGCCAGCAGCTTGTCTTTCGCTGAAGCTTTCTTT. Its protein product is CASSLSFAEAFF.